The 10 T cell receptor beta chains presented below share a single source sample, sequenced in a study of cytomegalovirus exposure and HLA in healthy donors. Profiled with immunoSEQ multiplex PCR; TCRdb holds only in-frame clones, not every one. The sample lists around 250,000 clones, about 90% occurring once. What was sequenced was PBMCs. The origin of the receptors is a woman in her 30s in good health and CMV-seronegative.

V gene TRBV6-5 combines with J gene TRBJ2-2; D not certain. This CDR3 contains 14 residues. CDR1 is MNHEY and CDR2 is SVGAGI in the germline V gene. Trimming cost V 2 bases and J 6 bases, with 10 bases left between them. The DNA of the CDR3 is TGTGCCAGCAGTTACGTCTTTACCCCCGGGGAGCTGTTTTTT. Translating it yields CASSYVFTPGELFF.

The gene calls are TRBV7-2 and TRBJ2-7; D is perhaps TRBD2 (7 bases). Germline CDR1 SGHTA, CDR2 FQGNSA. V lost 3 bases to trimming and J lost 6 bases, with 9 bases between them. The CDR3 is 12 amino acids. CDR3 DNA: TGTGCCAGCAGCTTTGGGGGGGCCGAGCAGTACTTC. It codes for CASSFGGAEQYF. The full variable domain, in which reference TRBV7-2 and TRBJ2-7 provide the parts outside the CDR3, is GAGVSQSPSNKVTEKGKDVELRCDPISGHTALYWYRQSLGQGLEFLIYFQGNSAPDKSGLPSDRFSAERTGGSVSTLTIQRTQQEDSAVYLCASSFGGAEQYFGPGTRLTVT.

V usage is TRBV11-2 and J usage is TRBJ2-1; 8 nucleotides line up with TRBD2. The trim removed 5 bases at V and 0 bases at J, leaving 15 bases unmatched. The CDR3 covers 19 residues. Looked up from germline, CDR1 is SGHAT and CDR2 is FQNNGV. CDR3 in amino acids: CASSPAGGGRIPSYNEQFF. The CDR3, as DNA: TGTGCCAGCAGCCCAGCGGGTGGCGGGAGGATCCCCTCCTACAATGAGCAGTTCTTC.

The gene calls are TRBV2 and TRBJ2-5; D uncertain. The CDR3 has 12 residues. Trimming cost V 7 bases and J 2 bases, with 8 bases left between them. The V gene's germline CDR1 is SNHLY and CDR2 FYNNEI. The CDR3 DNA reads TGTGCCAGCACTTGGGATCAAGAGACCCAGTACTTC. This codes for CASTWDQETQYF.

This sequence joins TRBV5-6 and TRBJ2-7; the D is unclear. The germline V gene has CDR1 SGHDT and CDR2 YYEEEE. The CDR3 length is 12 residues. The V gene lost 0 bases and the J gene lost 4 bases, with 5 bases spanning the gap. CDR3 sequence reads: CASSLEGYEQYF. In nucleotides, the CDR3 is TGTGCCAGCAGCTTGGAAGGTTACGAGCAGTACTTC. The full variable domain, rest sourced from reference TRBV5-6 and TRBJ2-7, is DAGVTQSPTHLIKTRGQQVTLRCSPKSGHDTVSWYQQALGQGPQFIFQYYEEEERQRGNFPDRFSGHQFPNYSSELNVNALLLGDSALYLCASSLEGYEQYFGPGTRLTVT.

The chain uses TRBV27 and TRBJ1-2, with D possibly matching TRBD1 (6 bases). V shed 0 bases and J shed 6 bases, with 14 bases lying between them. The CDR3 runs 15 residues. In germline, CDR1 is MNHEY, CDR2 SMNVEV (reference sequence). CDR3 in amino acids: CASSLSLQGTNGYTF. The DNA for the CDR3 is TGTGCCAGCAGTTTATCGTTGCAGGGGACCAATGGCTACACCTTC.

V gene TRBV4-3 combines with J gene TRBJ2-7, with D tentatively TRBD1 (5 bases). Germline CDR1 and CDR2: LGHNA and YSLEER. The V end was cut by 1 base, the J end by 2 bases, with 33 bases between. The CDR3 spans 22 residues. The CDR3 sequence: CASSQGQGVPTLTPTLPYEQYF. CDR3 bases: TGCGCCAGCAGCCAAGGCCAGGGTGTGCCGACCTTAACCCCCACGCTCCCCTACGAGCAGTACTTC.

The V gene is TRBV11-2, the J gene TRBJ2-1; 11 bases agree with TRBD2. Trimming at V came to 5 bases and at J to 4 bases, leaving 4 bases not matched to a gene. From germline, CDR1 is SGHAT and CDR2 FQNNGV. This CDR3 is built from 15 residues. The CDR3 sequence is CASSPGTSGYNEQFF. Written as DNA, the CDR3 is TGTGCCAGCAGCCCCGGGACTAGCGGATACAATGAGCAGTTCTTC.

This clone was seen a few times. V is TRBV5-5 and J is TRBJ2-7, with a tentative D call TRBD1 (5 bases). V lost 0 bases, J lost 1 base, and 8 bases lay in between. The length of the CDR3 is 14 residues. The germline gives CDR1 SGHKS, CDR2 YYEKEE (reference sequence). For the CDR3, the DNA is TGTGCCAGCAGCTTGGAAGGGGTTTCCTACGAGCAGTACTTC. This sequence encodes CASSLEGVSYEQYF.

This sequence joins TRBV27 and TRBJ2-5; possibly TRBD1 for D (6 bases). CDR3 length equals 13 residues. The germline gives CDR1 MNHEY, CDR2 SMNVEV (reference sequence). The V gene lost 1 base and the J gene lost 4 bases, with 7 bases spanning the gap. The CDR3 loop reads CASSLLGGETQYF. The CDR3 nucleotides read TGTGCCAGCAGTTTATTAGGGGGAGAGACCCAGTACTTC.